What follows is one T cell receptor beta chain and its context. Seattle's enrolled individuals joined amid active infection and were then monitored longitudinally. In the original processing: Estimation of nucleated cell counts was performed using reference gene primer amplification. Sequencing was performed with immunoSEQ multiplex PCR; in TCRdb, only in-frame clones are kept and a portion is missing. V and J calls plus clone size are reproduced from that table; the DNA served to infer D and trimming. The table includes about 58,000 clones, roughly 83% detected once. The entry originates in a study of blood T cell repertoires in COVID-19. Overall study context: PBMCs, B-cell-depleted T cells, or T cells were the source of the cDNA or gDNA that made up the material.

V was clipped by 2 bases and J by 6 bases; unmatched bases: 6. The CDR3 loop spans 15 amino acids. Germline V gene data show CDR1 as SEHNR and CDR2 as FQNEAQ (reference sequence). The source is a man aged 45-65 years with COVID-19, enrolled during active disease. The sequenced material came from peripheral blood. V usage is TRBV7-9 and J usage is TRBJ2-1; 8 nucleotides align to TRBD1. In nucleotides, the CDR3 is TGTGCCAGCAGCTTAACAGGGGGTATTGGCAATGAGCAGTTCTTC. Protein product: CASSLTGGIGNEQFF.